Below, one TCR beta chain is given with its context. What antigen it recognizes has not been identified. The sample holds no much larger clone one base away, and base qualities are not on file. The data derive from a study of T cell changes during pregnancy in multiple sclerosis (dated 2019 in TCRdb). Regarding the complete study: The study examined how the T cell repertoire changed over the course of pregnancy in women with multiple sclerosis.

The method was the immunoSEQ multiplex PCR assay. TCRdb holds this immuneACCESS table with in-frame rearrangements only. Some clones are missing; in checked studies, unresolved V genes explain under half, and the rest has no known cause. Here the sample has under 110,000 clones; approximately 92% occur a single time. In total, the top ten clones hold around 3.1% of the sample. From the cysteine up to the phenylalanine, the CDR3 has a length of 15 residues. Kept here is only the CDR3 DNA, which spans 45 bases and is read in frame from base 1. Trimming removed 3 bases from V and 7 bases from J, leaving 17 bases between the germline ends. CDR1 is given as SGDLS and CDR2 as YYNGEE, both from the germline V gene.

The sequence links TRBV9 to TRBJ2-1; the D gene is perhaps TRBD2, on 5 matching bases. The source is a female donor with multiple sclerosis, enrolled in a pregnancy study. The source was peripheral blood, collected in the second trimester of pregnancy. The CDR3 is CASSGTSSQLNEQFF. The sequence in DNA is TGTGCCAGCAGCGGAACTAGTTCCCAGTTAAATGAGCAGTTCTTC.